This TCR beta chain was documented in a study of blood T cell repertoires in COVID-19. Study overall: Specimens from acute and convalescent COVID-19 originated in the United States, Italy and Spain. Nucleic acid was either cDNA or gDNA, and it came from T cells, B-cell-depleted T cells, or PBMCs.

TCRdb keeps only in-frame clones here, not all; method: immunoSEQ multiplex PCR. This table has 250,000 to 350,000 clones, around nine tenths appearing once. Participant age was about 18 to 95 years, and participants resided in 24 US areas. Symptom resolution, clearance, or two negative PCRs marked the recovered donors of Cohort 3. The TCR originated in a woman aged 25 to 45 who had recovered from COVID-19. The sample comprised PBMCs or T cells enriched from blood (not recorded which).

This CDR3 is CASTPYQGAEKLFF. Written as DNA, the CDR3 is TGCGCCAGCACACCCTATCAGGGGGCGGAAAAACTGTTTTTT. V is TRBV5-1 and J is TRBJ1-4; 8 nucleotides align to TRBD1. The CDR3 runs 14 residues. Unmatched junction bases numbered 9, after V lost 6 bases and J lost 8 bases. Germline CDR1 SGHRS, CDR2 YFSETQ.